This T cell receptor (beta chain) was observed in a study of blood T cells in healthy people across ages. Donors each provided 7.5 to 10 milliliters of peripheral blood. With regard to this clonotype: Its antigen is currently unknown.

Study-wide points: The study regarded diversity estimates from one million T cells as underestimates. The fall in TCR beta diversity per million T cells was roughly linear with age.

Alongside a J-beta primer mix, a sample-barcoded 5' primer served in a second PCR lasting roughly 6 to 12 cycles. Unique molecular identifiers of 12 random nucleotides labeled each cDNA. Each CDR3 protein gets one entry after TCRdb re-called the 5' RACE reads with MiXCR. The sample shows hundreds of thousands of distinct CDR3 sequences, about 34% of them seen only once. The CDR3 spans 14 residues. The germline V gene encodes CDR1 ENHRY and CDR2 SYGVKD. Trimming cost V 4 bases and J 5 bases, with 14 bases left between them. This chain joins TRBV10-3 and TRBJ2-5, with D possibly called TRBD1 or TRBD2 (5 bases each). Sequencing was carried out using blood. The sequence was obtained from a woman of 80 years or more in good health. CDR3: CAISAGTSTETQYF. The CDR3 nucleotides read TGTGCCATCAGTGCCGGGACCTCTACGGAGACCCAGTACTTC.